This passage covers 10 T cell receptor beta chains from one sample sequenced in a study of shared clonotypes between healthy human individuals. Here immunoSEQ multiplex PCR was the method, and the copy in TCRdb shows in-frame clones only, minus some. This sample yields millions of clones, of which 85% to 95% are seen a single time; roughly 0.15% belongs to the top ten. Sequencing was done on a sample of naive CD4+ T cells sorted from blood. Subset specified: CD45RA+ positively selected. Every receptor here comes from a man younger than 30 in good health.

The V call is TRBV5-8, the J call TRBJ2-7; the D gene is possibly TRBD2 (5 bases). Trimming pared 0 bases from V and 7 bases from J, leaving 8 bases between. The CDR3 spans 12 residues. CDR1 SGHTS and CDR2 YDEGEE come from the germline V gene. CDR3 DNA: TGTGCCAGCAGCTTGGCGACGGGGGAGCAGTACTTC. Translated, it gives CASSLATGEQYF.

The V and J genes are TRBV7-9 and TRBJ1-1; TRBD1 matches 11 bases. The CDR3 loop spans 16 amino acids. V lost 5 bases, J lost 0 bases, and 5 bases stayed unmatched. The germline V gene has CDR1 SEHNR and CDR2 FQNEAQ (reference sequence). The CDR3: CASSVGTGGMNTEAFF. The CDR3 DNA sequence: TGTGCCAGCAGCGTCGGGACAGGGGGAATGAACACTGAAGCTTTCTTT.

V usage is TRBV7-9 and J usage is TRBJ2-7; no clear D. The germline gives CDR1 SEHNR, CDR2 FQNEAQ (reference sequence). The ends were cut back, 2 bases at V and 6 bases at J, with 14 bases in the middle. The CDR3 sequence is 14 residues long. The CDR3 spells CASSLIPNLGEQYF. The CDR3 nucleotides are TGTGCCAGCAGCTTAATCCCTAACCTGGGCGAGCAGTACTTC.

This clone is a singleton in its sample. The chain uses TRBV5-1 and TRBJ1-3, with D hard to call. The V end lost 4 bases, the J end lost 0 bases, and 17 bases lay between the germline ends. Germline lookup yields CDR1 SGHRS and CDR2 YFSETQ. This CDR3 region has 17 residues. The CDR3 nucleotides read TGCGCCAGCAGCCTTACCATTGGGATAGACTCTGGAAACACCATATATTTT. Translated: CASSLTIGIDSGNTIYF.

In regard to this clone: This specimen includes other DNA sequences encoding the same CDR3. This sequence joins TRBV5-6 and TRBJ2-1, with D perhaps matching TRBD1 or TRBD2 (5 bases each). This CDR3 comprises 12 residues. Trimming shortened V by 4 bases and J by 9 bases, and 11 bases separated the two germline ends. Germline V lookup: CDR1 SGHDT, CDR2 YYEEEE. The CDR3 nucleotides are TGTGCCAGCAGCCTCGACAGCGGTGAGCAGTTCTTC. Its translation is CASSLDSGEQFF.

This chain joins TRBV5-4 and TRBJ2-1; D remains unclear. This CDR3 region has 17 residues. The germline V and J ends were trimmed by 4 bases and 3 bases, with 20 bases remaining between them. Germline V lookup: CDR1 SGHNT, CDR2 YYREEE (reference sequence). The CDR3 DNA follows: TGTGCCAGCAGCCTCCTCGGGTCGAGCCTTAGCTACAATGAGCAGTTCTTC. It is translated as CASSLLGSSLSYNEQFF.

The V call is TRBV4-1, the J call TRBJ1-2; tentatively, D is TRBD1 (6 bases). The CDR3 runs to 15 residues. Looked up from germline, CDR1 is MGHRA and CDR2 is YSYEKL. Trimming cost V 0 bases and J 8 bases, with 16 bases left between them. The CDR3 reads CASSQDRWGARGYTF. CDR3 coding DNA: TGCGCCAGCAGCCAAGATAGGTGGGGGGCGCGCGGCTACACCTTC.

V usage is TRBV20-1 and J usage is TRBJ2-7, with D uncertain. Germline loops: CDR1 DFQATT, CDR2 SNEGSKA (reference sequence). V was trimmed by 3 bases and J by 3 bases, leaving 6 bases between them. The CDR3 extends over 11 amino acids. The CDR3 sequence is CSASDYYEQYF. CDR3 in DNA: TGCAGTGCTAGTGATTACTACGAGCAGTACTTC.

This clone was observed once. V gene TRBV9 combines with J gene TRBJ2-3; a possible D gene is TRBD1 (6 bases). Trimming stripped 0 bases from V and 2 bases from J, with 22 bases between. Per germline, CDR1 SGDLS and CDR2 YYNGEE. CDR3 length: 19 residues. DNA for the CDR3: TGTGCCAGCAGCGTAGGAGGGGGAATGACAGGACCTTTCACAGATACGCAGTATTTT. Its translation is CASSVGGGMTGPFTDTQYF.

CDR3 region: CASSTRQGLDAFF. CDR3 in DNA: TGTGCCAGCAGCACCCGACAGGGGCTGGATGCTTTCTTT. This chain connects TRBV7-2 to TRBJ1-1; TRBD1 agrees at 8 bases. This CDR3 contains 13 residues. V shed 5 bases and J 11 bases; nucleotides not matched to a gene: 10. The germline gives CDR1 SGHTA, CDR2 FQGNSA.